The present entry profiles one T cell receptor (beta chain) with its context. There is no known antigen for this receptor. No base-level quality is on record; no much larger clone is a single base apart. The CDR3 runs 16 amino acids, cysteine and phenylalanine included. Only the CDR3 region is kept as DNA, spanning 48 bases read in frame from base 1. CDR1 and CDR2 were assigned from the germline V gene as SGHRS and YFSETQ. At the junction V is shortened by 4 bases and J by 0 bases, with 11 bases in between. The collaborating institutions used their own protocols to collect whole blood in K2EDTA tubes. For TCRbeta analysis, collaborator samples were shipped as frozen whole blood, as isolated PBMCs, or as DNA extracted from either sample type. This sample stems from a study of blood T cell repertoires in COVID-19 (dated by TCRdb to between 2020 and 2021). For context, the study as a whole: Collaborator samples came from the United States, Italy and Spain and covered acute and convalescent phases of COVID-19. The material from the prospective study consisted of cDNA or gDNA derived from T cells, B-cell-depleted T cells, or PBMCs. Deeply sampled blood TCRbeta repertoires from subjects exposed to, actively infected with, or recovered from COVID-19 were included in the dataset. The repertoires were made available in a free public database intended to serve as a resource for research on the immune response to SARS-CoV-2. The samples were drawn from two sources: the first 160 participants of the ongoing ImmuneRACE study, and 1,200 or so subjects contributed by 6 global collaborators. Sample metadata almost always included a de-identified subject ID, COVID-19 status, age in years and sex. HLA class I and class II types, where available, came from metadata supplied by the sample provider rather than from assay-based typing.

TCRbeta CDR3 regions were amplified from genomic DNA by means of the immunoSEQ Assay, a bias-controlled multiplex PCR. As for the authors' bioinformatics: The number of nucleated cells in each sample was estimated from the amplification of reference gene primers within the assay. Sequence reads were collapsed and filtered to measure the absolute abundance of every unique TCRbeta CDR3 rearrangement. For each sample, productive Simpson clonality was calculated as the square root of Simpson's diversity index over productive rearrangements. TCRdb limited this immuneACCESS table to in-frame rearrangements with V and J called. A share of clones is missing; checked studies link under half to unresolved V genes, and the rest is unexplained. The DNA was the basis for D and trimming; V, J and clone size are from that table. The sample has fewer than 90,000 clones on record, about 96% of them singletons. Jointly, the top ten make up about 4.5% of the sample.

The paper as a whole reports these results and caveats: How much clinical and demographic metadata was included differed by source and by participant, and the metadata was provided uncurated.

The source of this sequence is a human donor with active COVID-19. The donor label of this sample is uncertain. In this chain, TRBV5-1 is recombined with TRBJ2-6; TRBD2 is a possible D gene, resting on 6 matching bases. Material for sequencing was peripheral blood. The CDR3 corresponds to CASSRDGSSGANVLTF. In nucleotides, the sequence is TGCGCCAGCAGCCGAGACGGGAGCTCTGGGGCCAACGTCCTGACTTTC.